This record covers a single T cell receptor beta chain. No cognate antigen has been identified for it. No base quality values were provided; no much bigger clone lies one nucleotide off. V is shortened by 0 bases, J by 0 bases, and the region joining them spans 11 bases. Reading from cysteine to phenylalanine, the CDR3 counts 16 amino acids. The read is trimmed to its CDR3 DNA, 48 bases read in frame from base 1. Sequences MGHRA (CDR1) and YSYEKL (CDR2) are obtained from the germline V gene. The data were produced on an Illumina NovaSeq 6000. TCRalpha and TCRbeta cDNA libraries were built by 5'RACE with constant-segment primers, adding sample barcodes and unique molecular identifiers. Trizol reagent was used to extract RNA from every sample. Amplification of the libraries took two PCR steps, and the second step added a second sample barcode plus Illumina TruSeq adapters. The libraries were sequenced on an Illumina NovaSeq using 2 x 150 bp paired-end reads. The study's processing was this. With migec v1.2.7, reads were demultiplexed and then collapsed into UMI-guided consensus sequences. Using mixcr v2.1.11, UMI consensuses were aligned to TRA and TRB V and J templates and then assembled into clonotypes. Clonotypes were classified as expanded or contracted when called significant by both edgeR and NoisET, with noise models trained on biological replicates. For edgeR calls, the cutoffs were a false discovery rate-adjusted p below 0.01 and a log2 fold-change threshold of 1. As an exploratory analysis of dynamics, PCA with hierarchical clustering was applied to max-normalized trajectories of the 1000 most abundant clonotypes. Separately sequenced CD4+ and CD8+ repertoires were used to assign a CD4 or CD8 phenotype to each responding clone. TCRdb cleaned the public reads at Q25 with fastp, built clones with MiXCR and kept in-frame beta chains. A single entry per CDR3 protein holds the most common genes and DNA from its merged rows. TCRdb's processing, not the study's, gives the V and J calls here. In all, the sample holds 250,000 to 350,000 distinct CDR3 sequences, and roughly 21% of those were seen once. The ten most abundant clones make up around a fifth of the sample.

The entry originates in a study of T-cell memory formation after mild COVID-19 (dated by TCRdb to the early 2020s). Notes on the research overall: TCR sequence clusters from the two donors were largely donor specific. T-cell clones expanding and contracting after mild COVID-19 in two donors were tracked by longitudinal TCRalpha and TCRbeta repertoire sequencing. The cohort was made up of two young adult volunteers, one female and one male, who were previously healthy. Results the study describes overall, beyond this receptor: Clones that contracted from day 15 to 85 showed balanced CD4/CD8 phenotypes, whereas a second wave of clones that expanded from day 15 to 37 leaned towards CD4+. Whether the second-wave clones peaking on day 37 were SARS-CoV-2 specific was not confirmed. Only two mild cases were covered by the study, and larger cohorts that include severe cases with pre-infection samples were considered necessary. Contracting CD4+ clones turned up mainly in the CM and EM memory subsets, whereas EMRA was where CD8+ clones were enriched. Some responding clones were detected in pre-infection memory, which suggested that pre-existing cross-reactive memory T cells had joined the SARS-CoV-2 response.

Ficoll-Paque density gradient centrifugation was used to isolate PBMCs. The chain uses TRBV4-1 and TRBJ1-1; there is no confident call for the D gene. This TCR came from a man aged 18-30 years who had mild COVID-19 (a few samples of this study predate the infection). The sample titles of this study are shuffled in the database, so cell type and time point are left out; the donor was told from shared clones. The sequencing sample was made of PBMCs or a T cell subset sorted from them (not recorded which). The bases are TGCGCCAGCAGCCAAGATTGGGCAGGCATGAACACTGAAGCTTTCTTT. It codes for CASSQDWAGMNTEAFF.